This T cell receptor beta chain emerged from a study of regulatory dendritic cells for organ transplantation. Sorted subsets were CFSE-labeled and cultured approximately 5 days with allogeneic dendritic cells. Study results and caveats: Naive T cells showed high diversity, memory cells less, memory CD8+ least.

Concerning this clone itself: Its cognate antigen is unknown.

The data were produced by immunoSEQ multiplex PCR, yet TCRdb's version contains in-frame clones alone and is incomplete. The sample consists of 20,000 or so clones, under 80% of them appearing once. The source material was memory CD4+ T cells from blood cultured with regulatory dendritic cells. This sample's subset: CD45RO+ memory T cells. This clonotype originated in a human donor in good health.

CDR3 nucleotide sequence: TGTGCCAGCGCGGTCGGGACGAGTAATGAGCAGTTCTTC. As protein: CASAVGTSNEQFF. The rearrangement links TRBV2 to TRBJ2-1; D may match TRBD1 or TRBD2 (5 bases each). Looked up from germline, CDR1 is SNHLY and CDR2 is FYNNEI. The CDR3 contains 13 residues. Trimming removed 8 bases from V and 7 bases from J, with 15 bases in between.